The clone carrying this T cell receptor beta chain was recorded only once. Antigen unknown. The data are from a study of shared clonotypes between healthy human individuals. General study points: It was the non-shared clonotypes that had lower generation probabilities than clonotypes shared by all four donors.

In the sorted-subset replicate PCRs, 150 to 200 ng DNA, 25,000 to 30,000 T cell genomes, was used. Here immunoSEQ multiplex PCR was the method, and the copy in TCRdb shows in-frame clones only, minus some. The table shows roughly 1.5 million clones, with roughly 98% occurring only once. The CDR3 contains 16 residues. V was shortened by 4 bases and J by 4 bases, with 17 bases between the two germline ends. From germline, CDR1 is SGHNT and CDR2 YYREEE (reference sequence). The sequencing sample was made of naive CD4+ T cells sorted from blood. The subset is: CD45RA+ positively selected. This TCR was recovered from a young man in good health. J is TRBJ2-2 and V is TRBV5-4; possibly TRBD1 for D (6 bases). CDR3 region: CASSTGGQSLTGELFF. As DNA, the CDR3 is TGTGCCAGCAGCACTGGAGGACAGAGCCTCACCGGGGAGCTGTTTTTT.